This T cell receptor beta chain was captured by sequencing in a study of cytomegalovirus exposure and HLA in healthy donors. Primers included in the PCR were 60 Vbeta and 13 Jbeta primers. Profiled with immunoSEQ multiplex PCR; TCRdb holds only in-frame clones, not every one. This table holds roughly 130,000 clones, 74% found once. The V gene lost 3 bases and the J gene lost 0 bases, with 6 bases spanning the gap. The CDR3 has 13 residues. The germline V gene encodes CDR1 MGHDK and CDR2 SYGVNS. Whole-study results and caveats: Immune exposure information available was restricted to CMV serostatus.

Comment on this clone: Its antigen remains unidentified.

Sample: PBMCs. The receptor's source is a man aged 40-55 years in good health and CMV-seropositive. V usage is TRBV25-1 and J usage is TRBJ2-7; D unresolved. The CDR3 DNA reads as TGTGCCAGCAGTGACGGCGGCTCCTACGAGCAGTACTTC. Protein: CASSDGGSYEQYF.